Each of the 5 T cell receptor beta chains below was sequenced from the same sample in a study of technical replicates of blood from a few donors. The table came from immunoSEQ multiplex PCR; TCRdb's copy has only in-frame clones and leaves some out. The table records approximately 81,000 clones, 96% of them present only once. Sequences were obtained from T cells isolated from PBMCs. Receptors were obtained from a human donor in good health.

On this clone: An end of the junction does not agree with germline; a read error may underlie this. Other DNA sequences of this sample code for an identical CDR3. The chain uses TRBV5-1 and TRBJ1-3; 7 bases agree with TRBD1. In germline, CDR1 is SGHRS, CDR2 YFSETQ. This CDR3 is 14 amino acids long. The CDR3 region is CASSLDRTRNTIYF. The CDR3 DNA reads TGCGCCAGCAGTTTGGACAGGACCAGAAACACCATATATTTT.

The V call is TRBV7-9, the J call TRBJ2-2, with a tentative D call TRBD2 (5 bases). V dropped 6 bases and J dropped 3 bases, with 11 bases sitting between them. This CDR3 spans 14 amino acids. Germline V gives CDR1 SEHNR, CDR2 FQNEAQ (reference sequence). The CDR3 here is CASRPFGDTGELFF. The CDR3 DNA sequence: TGTGCCAGCAGGCCCTTCGGGGACACCGGGGAGCTGTTTTTT. Full variable domain (remainder filled in from reference TRBV7-9 and TRBJ2-2): DTGVSQNPRHKITKRGQNVTFRCDPISEHNRLYWYRQTLGQGPEFLTYFQNEAQLEKSRLLSDRFSAERPKGSFSTLEIQRTEQGDSAMYLCASRPFGDTGELFFGEGSRLTVL.

J is TRBJ1-2 and V is TRBV7-9, with D possibly TRBD1 on 6 matching bases. Per the germline V gene, CDR1 is SEHNR and CDR2 is FQNEAQ (reference sequence). Trimming removed 5 bases at V and 6 bases at J, with 16 bases between. The CDR3 covers 14 residues. The CDR3 DNA follows: TGTGCCAGCAGCCCCTGGACAGCCCACCATGGCTACACCTTC. Residues: CASSPWTAHHGYTF.

V is TRBV27 and J is TRBJ1-3; TRBD1 might be the D (6 bases). Germline V gene sequence: CDR1 MNHEY, CDR2 SMNVEV (reference sequence). This CDR3 has 14 residues. V was trimmed by 6 bases and J by 7 bases, leaving 16 bases between them. The CDR3 nucleotides read TGTGCCAGCAGCTTACGTAGGGGGGGGAACACCATATATTTT. This translates into CASSLRRGGNTIYF.

This clone appeared a single time. V is TRBV5-1 and J is TRBJ2-7, with D hard to call. Trimming left V 1 base short and J 1 base short, with 12 bases between. The germline CDR1 and CDR2 sequences are SGHRS and YFSETQ. The CDR3 runs to 15 residues. As DNA, the CDR3 is TGCGCCAGCAGCTTGCGGTCAGGTGGTTCCTACGAGCAGTACTTC. Protein product: CASSLRSGGSYEQYF.